A single sample gave rise to the 30 T cell receptor beta chains below, sequenced in a study of a mutant IDH1 vaccine in newly diagnosed glioma. Indicated time point: week 11, during vaccination. All doses held 300 ug of mutant IDH1 20-mer peptide, with topical imiquimod. Sequencing used immunoSEQ multiplex PCR; TCRdb keeps in-frame clones, though not all of them. Of 31,000 or so clones listed, 60% to 80% are singletons. No antigens are known for them. The material sequenced was PBMCs, taken from a glioma patient whose treatment included an IDH1 peptide vaccine. The receptors shown here come from a man aged 25-45 years with glioma.

The chain employs TRBV10-3 and TRBJ2-1; tentative D call: TRBD1 (5 bases). CDR3 length: 15 residues. In germline, CDR1 is ENHRY, CDR2 SYGVKD. With 3 bases removed from V and 6 bases from J, the gap between germline ends came to 15 bases. As DNA, the CDR3 is TGTGCCATCAGTGACCCGAGTGAGCAGGGCAATGAGCAGTTCTTC. Residues: CAISDPSEQGNEQFF.

The rearrangement uses TRBV5-1 and TRBJ2-1; tentative D call: TRBD1 (6 bases). CDR3 size: 17 residues. The V gene lost 3 bases and the J gene lost 0 bases, with 16 bases spanning the gap. Germline-derived CDR1 and CDR2 are SGHRS and YFSETQ. CDR3 protein: CASSYRQEFSSYNEQFF. DNA for the CDR3: TGCGCCAGCAGCTACCGACAGGAATTTAGCTCCTACAATGAGCAGTTCTTC.

This chain uses TRBV7-9 with TRBJ1-1, with D unclear. V was clipped by 4 bases and J by 1 base, with 10 bases between them. Germline V gives CDR1 SEHNR, CDR2 FQNEAQ (reference sequence). This CDR3 has 14 amino acids. The CDR3 loop is CASSYSGWNTEAFF. The CDR3 DNA follows: TGTGCCAGCAGCTACAGTGGCTGGAACACTGAAGCTTTCTTT.

V gene TRBV2 combines with J gene TRBJ2-7; 12 positions agree with TRBD2. The CDR3 has 17 amino acids. J was trimmed by 1 base and V by 6 bases; bases with no gene match: 10. The germline V gene encodes CDR1 SNHLY and CDR2 FYNNEI. CDR3 sequence (DNA): TGTGCCAGCAGCCGAATGGGGACTAGCGGGCTATCCTACGAGCAGTACTTC. Its protein product is CASSRMGTSGLSYEQYF.

The chain combines TRBV14 with TRBJ2-6; 8 nucleotides match TRBD1. V shed 4 bases and J 6 bases; nucleotides not matched to a gene: 17. The CDR3 loop spans 19 amino acids. The germline V gene encodes CDR1 SGHDN and CDR2 FVKESK. The CDR3 protein is CASSPSPQGAGYQANVLTF. In nucleotides, the CDR3 is TGTGCCAGCAGCCCATCTCCTCAGGGGGCGGGCTATCAGGCCAACGTCCTGACTTTC.

The genes are TRBV9 and TRBJ2-2; 12 bases align to TRBD2. CDR3 length: 17 residues. Germline V lookup: CDR1 SGDLS, CDR2 YYNGEE. V lost 1 base, J lost 5 bases, and 6 bases stayed unmatched. Here the CDR3 DNA reads TGTGCCAGCAGCGTACTAGCGGGGGGGCCGGGGACCGGGGAGCTGTTTTTT. This gives the protein CASSVLAGGPGTGELFF. Full variable domain (outside the CDR3, taken from reference TRBV9 and TRBJ2-2): DSGVTQTPKHLITATGQRVTLRCSPRSGDLSVYWYQQSLDQGLQFLIQYYNGEERAKGNILERFSAQQFPDLHSELNLSSLELGDSALYFCASSVLAGGPGTGELFFGEGSRLTVL.

The J gene is TRBJ1-3, the V gene TRBV4-1; D is perhaps TRBD1 (6 bases). CDR1 and CDR2 (germline): MGHRA, YSYEKL. CDR3 length equals 14 residues. Between the trimmed V and J ends, which lost 3 bases and 1 base, there was a span of 7 bases. The CDR3 bases are TGCGCCAGCAGCCAGGGACATTCTGGAAACACCATATATTTT. Translating gives CASSQGHSGNTIYF.

This chain joins TRBV10-3 and TRBJ1-5; D call uncertain. The germline V gene has CDR1 ENHRY and CDR2 SYGVKD. This CDR3 spans 13 amino acids. V lost 2 bases to trimming and J lost 4 bases, with 6 bases between them. This chain's CDR3 is CAISEDYNQPQHF. The DNA for the CDR3 is TGTGCCATCAGTGAGGATTATAATCAGCCCCAGCATTTT.

This chain uses TRBV15 with TRBJ2-3; perhaps TRBD1 as D (7 bases). The germline gives CDR1 LNHNV, CDR2 YYDKDF (reference sequence). The CDR3 consists of 15 residues. V lost 9 bases and J 1 base, leaving 17 bases between the germline ends. The CDR3, as DNA: TGTGCCACGCAGGGGTCCAGGGGGGGCACAGATACGCAGTATTTT. Its translation is CATQGSRGGTDTQYF.

J is TRBJ1-6 and V is TRBV7-2; D perhaps matches TRBD1 (6 bases). Trimming removed 5 bases at V and 9 bases at J, with 11 bases between. CDR1 SGHTA and CDR2 FQGNSA come from the germline V gene. This CDR3 is 13 amino acids long. CDR3 amino acids: CASSPEQGSPLHF. The CDR3 DNA sequence: TGTGCCAGCAGCCCGGAACAGGGTTCACCCCTCCACTTT.

The chain is built from TRBV5-8 and TRBJ2-7; D is possibly TRBD1 or TRBD2 (5 bases each). Germline CDR1 reads SGHTS; CDR2 reads YDEGEE. With 3 bases removed from V and 7 bases from J, the gap between germline ends came to 17 bases. CDR3 length: 14 amino acids. The CDR3 reads CASSSLGRSNEQYF. The CDR3 bases are TGTGCCAGCAGCTCACTGGGACGGTCTAATGAGCAGTACTTC.

This clone has just one count. The chain recombines TRBV15 with TRBJ2-1, with 9 bases identical to TRBD2. J lost 9 bases, V lost 1 base, and 10 bases had no gene match. CDR1 and CDR2 from the germline V gene are LNHNV and YYDKDF (reference sequence). CDR3 length: 16 amino acids. The CDR3 region has the DNA TGTGCCACCAGCAGAGTGGGGCTAGCGGGAAGGGGTGAGCAGTTCTTC. Encoded protein: CATSRVGLAGRGEQFF. The full variable domain, its missing parts supplied by reference TRBV15 and TRBJ2-1, is DAMVIQNPRYQVTQFGKPVTLSCSQTLNHNVMYWYQQKSSQAPKLLFHYYDKDFNNEADTPDNFQSRRPNTSFCFLDIRSPGLGDTAMYLCATSRVGLAGRGEQFFGPGTRLTVL.

The J gene is TRBJ1-2, the V gene TRBV5-4; the D is unclear. The CDR3 is 15 amino acids. Trimming took 1 base from V and 3 from J, leaving 13 bases between them. Germline V CDR1 and CDR2: SGHNT, YYREEE (reference sequence). Written as DNA, the CDR3 is TGTGCCAGCAGCTTGAGAAGGAATTCCCACTATGGCTACACCTTC. It codes for CASSLRRNSHYGYTF.

The chain's CDR3 is CASSYVSGSTDTQYF. DNA of the CDR3: TGTGCCAGCAGTTACGTTAGCGGGAGCACAGATACGCAGTATTTT. The rearrangement uses TRBV6-5 and TRBJ2-3; 7 bases agree with TRBD2. V shed 2 bases, J shed 0 bases, and the junction held 2 bases outside the gene matches. CDR1 and CDR2 (germline): MNHEY, SVGAGI. The CDR3 runs 15 residues.

CDR3 nucleotide sequence: TGTGCCAGCAGCTCCGGACAGGAAAATGAAAAACTGTTTTTT. Residues: CASSSGQENEKLFF. The V gene is TRBV5-6, the J gene TRBJ1-4; 7 positions match TRBD1. This CDR3 is 14 amino acids long. The V gene's germline CDR1 is SGHDT and CDR2 YYEEEE. J lost 5 bases, V lost 3 bases, and 4 bases had no gene match.

V gene TRBV5-1 combines with J gene TRBJ2-1; 15 bases are shared with TRBD2. CDR3 length equals 15 residues. With V trimmed by 4 bases and J by 10 bases, 6 bases remained unmatched. Germline V lookup: CDR1 SGHRS, CDR2 YFSETQ. The CDR3 spells CASSSGTSGGSEQFF. The CDR3, as DNA: TGCGCCAGCAGCAGCGGGACTAGCGGGGGGTCGGAGCAGTTCTTC.

This clone was picked up a small number of times. CDR3 nucleotides: TGTGCCAGCAGTCCCGGGGACAGGGGAGGACAGCCCCAGCATTTT. It is translated as CASSPGDRGGQPQHF. This rearrangement joins TRBV6-5 to TRBJ1-5; 10 positions agree with TRBD1. The CDR3 extends over 15 amino acids. Germline V gives CDR1 MNHEY, CDR2 SVGAGI. V lost 5 bases, J lost 7 bases, and 8 bases stayed unmatched.

This clone was observed a handful of times. J is TRBJ1-5 and V is TRBV28, with a weak D call TRBD1 (5 bases). The CDR3 runs 12 residues. Germline loops: CDR1 MDHEN, CDR2 SYDVKM. Deletions cut 8 bases from V and 3 bases from J, with 8 bases between. Written as DNA, the CDR3 is TGTGCCAGCGACAGTCCCAATCAGCCCCAGCATTTT. This codes for CASDSPNQPQHF.

The rearrangement uses TRBV9 and TRBJ2-7; TRBD1 agrees at 9 bases. The germline gives CDR1 SGDLS, CDR2 YYNGEE. The CDR3 totals 14 residues. V was clipped by 2 bases and J by 2 bases; unmatched bases: 2. In DNA, the CDR3 is TGTGCCAGCAGCGTCGGACAGGGGCCCTACGAGCAGTACTTC. The encoded protein is CASSVGQGPYEQYF.

The chain is built from TRBV7-2 and TRBJ2-7; 10 bases align to TRBD1. V lost 3 bases and J lost 7; bases outside the gene matches: 12. Germline CDR1 SGHTA, CDR2 FQGNSA. This CDR3 contains 16 residues. The CDR3 loop is CASSFSPGTGVREQYF. CDR3 coding DNA: TGTGCCAGCAGCTTTTCTCCCGGGACAGGGGTTCGGGAGCAGTACTTC.

This chain connects TRBV2 to TRBJ2-3, with 7 bases identical to TRBD1. Germline values: CDR1 SNHLY, CDR2 FYNNEI. The J segment lost 4 bases and the V segment lost 4 bases, leaving 5 bases of the junction unmatched. CDR3 size: 14 residues. The CDR3 DNA follows: TGTGCCAGCAGTGGCTGGGACAGATCAGATACGCAGTATTTT. This encodes CASSGWDRSDTQYF.

The chain carries TRBV11-2 and TRBJ1-1; D unclear. This CDR3 has 13 residues. Germline values: CDR1 SGHAT, CDR2 FQNNGV. V lost 5 bases, J lost 2 bases, and 9 bases lay in between. DNA for the CDR3: TGTGCCAGCAGCATTAAGGGAAACACTGAAGCTTTCTTT. This gives the protein CASSIKGNTEAFF.

V usage is TRBV7-6 and J usage is TRBJ1-5; D might be TRBD1 (6 bases). CDR3 length: 15 residues. Germline V gene lookup returns CDR1 SGHVS and CDR2 FNYEAQ. V dropped 0 bases and J dropped 6 bases, with 12 bases sitting between them. CDR3 sequence reads: CASSLAGAGGQPQHF. The CDR3 region has the DNA TGTGCCAGCAGCTTAGCGGGGGCCGGGGGTCAGCCCCAGCATTTT.

This sequence joins TRBV19 and TRBJ1-5; 9 bases match TRBD1. The germline CDR1 and CDR2 sequences are LNHDA and SQIVND (reference sequence). The CDR3 runs 13 residues. With 8 bases clipped from V and 6 bases from J, the junction kept 5 bases outside the gene matches. This chain's CDR3 is CASFGQGSQPQHF. The DNA for the CDR3 is TGTGCCAGTTTCGGACAGGGGAGTCAGCCCCAGCATTTT.

The chain has TRBV5-1 and TRBJ1-6; D not resolved. CDR3 size: 13 residues. The V gene's germline CDR1 is SGHRS and CDR2 YFSETQ. V lost 6 bases and J lost 3, with 7 bases in between. The CDR3 is CASTFDYNSPLHF. The CDR3 DNA sequence: TGCGCCAGCACCTTTGACTATAATTCACCCCTCCACTTT.

In its sample, this clone was seen once. The chain employs TRBV11-2 and TRBJ2-7, with a weak D call TRBD2 (5 bases). The CDR3 spans 13 residues. The V and J ends lost 5 bases and 3 bases respectively, with 11 bases between them. In germline, CDR1 is SGHAT, CDR2 FQNNGV. CDR3 protein: CASSIDRGYEQYF. The CDR3 coding sequence is TGTGCCAGCAGCATCGACCGGGGCTACGAGCAGTACTTC.

The chain employs TRBV5-1 and TRBJ2-7; D is tentatively TRBD1 or TRBD2 (5 bases each). V lost 0 bases to trimming and J lost 0 bases, with 13 bases between them. This CDR3 region has 16 residues. CDR1 SGHRS and CDR2 YFSETQ come from the germline V gene. CDR3 sequence: CASSLGPGRSSYEQYF. The CDR3 DNA reads as TGCGCCAGCAGCTTGGGGCCGGGACGAAGCTCCTACGAGCAGTACTTC. The full variable domain, rest sourced from reference TRBV5-1 and TRBJ2-7, is KAGVTQTPRYLIKTRGQQVTLSCSPISGHRSVSWYQQTPGQGLQFLFEYFSETQRNKGNFPGRFSGRQFSNSRSEMNVSTLELGDSALYLCASSLGPGRSSYEQYFGPGTRLTVT.

The V call is TRBV27, the J call TRBJ2-7; D is tentatively TRBD1 or TRBD2 (5 bases each). CDR1 and CDR2 from the germline V gene are MNHEY and SMNVEV (reference sequence). The CDR3 runs to 13 residues. Between the trimmed V and J ends, which lost 1 base and 7 bases, there was a span of 11 bases. CDR3 loop: CASSLLGRDEQYF. CDR3 coding DNA: TGTGCCAGCAGTTTATTGGGACGGGATGAGCAGTACTTC.

The V gene is TRBV30, the J gene TRBJ2-1, with 7 nucleotides matching TRBD1. The germline V gene has CDR1 GTSNPN and CDR2 SVGIG (reference sequence). The CDR3 length is 15 residues. V was clipped by 3 bases and J by 0 bases; unmatched bases: 5. The CDR3 spells CAWRKGQSSYNEQFF. CDR3 sequence (DNA): TGTGCCTGGAGAAAGGGACAGAGCTCCTACAATGAGCAGTTCTTC.

This clone was picked up a small number of times. V is TRBV6-5 and J is TRBJ2-2, with 8 bases aligning to TRBD2. The CDR3 contains 14 residues. V shed 4 bases and J 7 bases; nucleotides not matched to a gene: 5. Germline CDR1 reads MNHEY; CDR2 reads SVGAGI. CDR3 amino acids: CASSWLAGVGELFF. The CDR3 DNA reads as TGTGCCAGCAGTTGGCTAGCGGGCGTCGGGGAGCTGTTTTTT.